The next 32 T cell receptor beta chains were all read from a single sample in a study of beta chain features in type 1 diabetes. Study-level points and caveats: Among patients with Type 1 diabetes, TCRB CDR3s were moderately but significantly shorter in every one of the four CD4+ subsets.

The isolated RNA, all of it, was reverse transcribed, so expressed TCRB transcripts were what got sequenced. TCRdb's copy holds only in-frame clones and misses some; the assay was immunoSEQ multiplex PCR. The sample holds some 330,000 clones, over 10% seen once. For these receptors, no antigen is known. Specimen: naive CD4+ T cells from blood. The receptors were sampled from a woman younger than 30 with type 1 diabetes.

This clone was counted only a few times. J is TRBJ2-2 and V is TRBV2; 7 bases agree with TRBD1. CDR1 SNHLY and CDR2 FYNNEI come from the germline V gene. Unmatched junction bases numbered 3, after V lost 7 bases and J lost 1 base. This CDR3 spans 14 amino acids. The CDR3 region is CASKNRGNTGELFF. DNA of the CDR3: TGTGCCAGCAAAAACAGGGGGAACACCGGGGAGCTGTTTTTT.

This clone was seen more than once but under ten times. The chain joins TRBV5-1 to TRBJ2-1; 9 nucleotides align to TRBD1. CDR1 and CDR2 (germline): SGHRS, YFSETQ. The CDR3 is 15 amino acids. Unmatched junction bases numbered 6, after V lost 3 bases and J lost 5 bases. The CDR3 reads CASSSPGQGDNEQFF. DNA for the CDR3: TGCGCCAGCAGCTCCCCGGGACAGGGCGACAATGAGCAGTTCTTC. The full variable domain, in which reference TRBV5-1 and TRBJ2-1 provide the parts outside the CDR3, is KAGVTQTPRYLIKTRGQQVTLSCSPISGHRSVSWYQQTPGQGLQFLFEYFSETQRNKGNFPGRFSGRQFSNSRSEMNVSTLELGDSALYLCASSSPGQGDNEQFFGPGTRLTVL.

This clone was picked up a small number of times. This chain joins TRBV18 and TRBJ2-5, with TRBD2 matching 8 bases. This CDR3 is built from 15 residues. Germline V lookup: CDR1 KGHSH, CDR2 LQKENI. The trim removed 6 bases at V and 2 bases at J, leaving 8 bases unmatched. In nucleotides, the CDR3 is TGTGCCAGCTCCCGACTAGCGAGTAATCAAGAGACCCAGTACTTC. This codes for CASSRLASNQETQYF.

This clone was observed a few times. The chain recombines TRBV29-1 with TRBJ1-2, with D possibly TRBD1 on 6 matching bases. Trimming left V 4 bases short and J 10 bases short, with 13 bases between. Germline V gives CDR1 SQVTM, CDR2 ANQGSEA. CDR3 size: 11 residues. For the CDR3, the DNA is TGCAGCGTTGGGGACACAAGGGACTACACCTTC. It encodes CSVGDTRDYTF.

This clone was observed a handful of times. The chain joins TRBV7-2 to TRBJ1-2, with 7 positions matching TRBD1. CDR1 and CDR2 (germline): SGHTA, FQGNSA. CDR3 length equals 13 residues. The trim removed 4 bases at V and 8 bases at J, leaving 7 bases unmatched. CDR3 coding DNA: TGTGCCAGCAGCTCCGGAGGGGGCTCCGGCTACACCTTC. The encoded protein is CASSSGGGSGYTF.

This clone has more than one count but fewer than ten. This chain connects TRBV7-2 to TRBJ2-5; D is ambiguous. V lost 4 bases and J lost 7, with 10 bases in between. CDR1 and CDR2 from the germline V gene are SGHTA and FQGNSA. The CDR3 has 12 amino acids. CDR3 in amino acids: CASSSRTGTQYF. The CDR3 bases are TGTGCCAGCAGCTCGCGCACGGGGACCCAGTACTTC.

The rearrangement links TRBV29-1 to TRBJ2-5; weak D call: TRBD1 (6 bases). Matching the DNA end better, TRBJ2-7 makes the J call doubtful. The CDR3 contains 15 residues. Germline V CDR1 and CDR2: SQVTM, ANQGSEA. The CDR3 DNA reads as TGCAGCGCCCGGCTACAGGGCGAGGCGTCCTACGAGCAGTACTTC. This gives the protein CSARLQGEASYEQYF.

This clone came up a few times. This sequence joins TRBV7-8 and TRBJ1-1; 9 bases align to TRBD1. In germline, CDR1 is SGHVS, CDR2 FQNEAQ. This CDR3 is built from 16 residues. The V and J ends lost 6 bases and 1 base, in that order; junction bases with no gene match: 9. CDR3 bases: TGTGCCAGCAGACCGAGACAGGGGGTCGCGAACACTGAAGCTTTCTTT. Residues: CASRPRQGVANTEAFF.

This sequence joins TRBV9 and TRBJ1-4, with a weak D call TRBD1 (5 bases). CDR1 and CDR2 (germline): SGDLS, YYNGEE. The CDR3 spans 14 residues. Between the trimmed V and J ends, which lost 3 bases and 4 bases, there was a span of 10 bases. In nucleotides, the CDR3 is TGTGCCAGCAGCGAGGGACTGTATAATGAAAAACTGTTTTTT. Its protein product is CASSEGLYNEKLFF.

The CDR3 DNA is TGCAGCGTTGCCGGGGCAGGGGATGGCTACACCTTC. It yields the protein CSVAGAGDGYTF. The chain couples TRBV29-1 to TRBJ1-2; D possibly corresponds to TRBD1 (6 bases). The CDR3 runs 12 residues. V lost 4 bases to trimming and J lost 6 bases, with 12 bases between them. Germline lookup yields CDR1 SQVTM and CDR2 ANQGSEA.

The chain employs TRBV9 and TRBJ2-7, with 7 bases lining up with TRBD2. The CDR3 has 15 residues. CDR1 is SGDLS, CDR2 YYNGEE, per germline. V was pared by 3 bases and J by 5 bases, with 11 bases of the junction left unmatched. CDR3 DNA: TGTGCCAGCAGCGCCTCGGGGGGAAGAACGAACGAGCAGTACTTC. It is translated as CASSASGGRTNEQYF.

V usage is TRBV5-1 and J usage is TRBJ2-3; the match to TRBD2 covers 14 bases. With 4 bases clipped from V and 4 bases from J, the junction kept 2 bases outside the gene matches. The CDR3 has 15 residues. Germline V lookup: CDR1 SGHRS, CDR2 YFSETQ. CDR3 residues: CASSPGLAGADTQYF. Written as DNA, the CDR3 is TGCGCCAGCAGCCCGGGACTAGCGGGAGCAGATACGCAGTATTTT. The full variable domain, in which reference TRBV5-1 and TRBJ2-3 provide the parts outside the CDR3, is KAGVTQTPRYLIKTRGQQVTLSCSPISGHRSVSWYQQTPGQGLQFLFEYFSETQRNKGNFPGRFSGRQFSNSRSEMNVSTLELGDSALYLCASSPGLAGADTQYFGPGTRLTVL.

The J gene is TRBJ2-7, the V gene TRBV9, with TRBD2 matching 13 bases. Unmatched junction bases numbered 4, after V lost 3 bases and J lost 4 bases. CDR1 is SGDLS, CDR2 YYNGEE, per germline. The CDR3 covers 15 residues. CDR3 in amino acids: CASSETSGGPYEQYF. Written as DNA, the CDR3 is TGTGCCAGCAGCGAGACTAGCGGGGGGCCGTACGAGCAGTACTTC.

The rearrangement joins TRBV28 to TRBJ2-3, with a tentative D call TRBD1 (6 bases). CDR1 and CDR2 (germline): MDHEN, SYDVKM. This CDR3 contains 15 residues. V was trimmed by 2 bases and J by 4 bases, leaving 13 bases between them. The CDR3 nucleotides read TGTGCCAGCAGTTTAGCCCGTGCAGGGGCAGATACGCAGTATTTT. It is translated as CASSLARAGADTQYF.

The chain links TRBV19 to TRBJ2-1; D is perhaps TRBD1 (8 bases). V dropped 9 bases and J dropped 4 bases, with 16 bases sitting between them. In germline, CDR1 is LNHDA, CDR2 SQIVND (reference sequence). The CDR3 runs to 14 residues. CDR3 amino acids: CASHDRGLYNEQFF. CDR3 in DNA: TGTGCCAGCCACGACAGGGGACTATACAATGAGCAGTTCTTC.

V gene TRBV11-2 combines with J gene TRBJ2-1; possibly TRBD2 for D (6 bases). Between the trimmed V and J ends, which lost 5 bases and 10 bases, there was a span of 15 bases. CDR1 and CDR2 (germline): SGHAT, FQNNGV. The CDR3 contains 13 residues. CDR3 nucleotides: TGTGCCAGCAGCCCCGGAGGGCAGTCAGAGCAGTTCTTC. Its protein is CASSPGGQSEQFF.

The rearrangement links TRBV11-2 to TRBJ2-7, with D unresolved. V was clipped by 5 bases and J by 6 bases, with 11 bases between them. CDR1 is SGHAT, CDR2 FQNNGV, per germline. The CDR3 sequence is 12 residues long. The CDR3 DNA is TGTGCCAGCAGCATAGGGTCCGGCGAGCAGTACTTC. Translated, it gives CASSIGSGEQYF. The full variable domain, with the rest looked up from reference TRBV11-2 and TRBJ2-7, is EAGVAQSPRYKIIEKRQSVAFWCNPISGHATLYWYQQILGQGPKLLIQFQNNGVVDDSQLPKDRFSAERLKGVDSTLKIQPAKLEDSAVYLCASSIGSGEQYFGPGTRLTVT.

This clone has just a few counts. V is TRBV6-5 and J is TRBJ2-3, with 9 bases lining up with TRBD2. V was pared by 6 bases and J by 4 bases, with 8 bases of the junction left unmatched. The CDR3 runs to 15 residues. In germline, CDR1 is MNHEY, CDR2 SVGAGI. The CDR3 spells CASRPAGGRSDTQYF. In nucleotides, the CDR3 is TGTGCCAGCAGACCAGCGGGGGGACGGTCAGATACGCAGTATTTT.

The table lists this clone with a few counts. This chain links TRBV4-3 with TRBJ2-1, with TRBD1 as a possible D gene (5 bases). Trimming pared 1 base from V and 2 bases from J, leaving 18 bases between. Germline CDR1 and CDR2: LGHNA and YSLEER. The length of the CDR3 is 18 residues. This CDR3 reads CASSQGHQGVEPYNEQFF. The CDR3 DNA reads as TGCGCCAGCAGCCAAGGACACCAAGGGGTAGAGCCCTACAATGAGCAGTTCTTC.

The chain combines TRBV6-7 with TRBJ2-1; 11 nucleotides agree with TRBD2. TRBV6-7 is marked as an open reading frame, function uncertain. The CDR3 totals 11 residues. Losses at the gene ends were 10 bases for V and 12 bases for J; bases not matched to a gene: 5. CDR3 protein: CAMNSGRGQFF. In DNA, the CDR3 is TGTGCCATGAATAGCGGGAGGGGGCAGTTCTTC.

There are a few counts of this clone. The rearrangement uses TRBV4-3 and TRBJ2-7; 7 nucleotides agree with TRBD1. The germline V gene has CDR1 LGHNA and CDR2 YSLEER. V was clipped by 2 bases and J by 3 bases; unmatched bases: 4. The CDR3 is 14 residues long. The CDR3 region is CASSQRQGFYEQYF. Written as DNA, the CDR3 is TGCGCCAGCAGCCAAAGACAGGGTTTCTACGAGCAGTACTTC.

J is TRBJ2-3 and V is TRBV7-3, with 9 bases lining up with TRBD1. Germline V gives CDR1 SGHTA, CDR2 FQGTGA. Unmatched junction bases numbered 13, after V lost 2 bases and J lost 13 bases. CDR3 length equals 15 residues. The CDR3 here is CASSLSGGTGQEEYF. As DNA, the CDR3 is TGTGCCAGCAGCTTATCCGGCGGGACAGGGCAAGAAGAGTATTTT.

This clone was observed a handful of times. This chain joins TRBV4-3 and TRBJ2-4; the D gene is possibly TRBD2 (6 bases). Between the trimmed V and J ends, which lost 4 bases and 5 bases, there was a span of 18 bases. Germline CDR1 is LGHNA and CDR2 is YSLEER. This CDR3 has 16 residues. The CDR3 reads CASSPYQSGDQNIQYF. The CDR3 region has the DNA TGCGCCAGCAGCCCCTACCAGTCGGGGGACCAAAACATTCAGTACTTC.

Worth noting for this clone: Other nucleotide sequences in the sample specify the same CDR3. The chain is built from TRBV9 and TRBJ1-5; no clear D gene. The CDR3 sequence is 13 residues long. Germline V lookup: CDR1 SGDLS, CDR2 YYNGEE. V lost 0 bases and J 4 bases, leaving 5 bases between the germline ends. The CDR3 region is CASSVGSNQPQHF. The CDR3 DNA reads TGTGCCAGCAGCGTAGGGAGTAATCAGCCCCAGCATTTT.

The rearrangement joins TRBV5-6 to TRBJ1-2; TRBD1 matches at 8 bases. The CDR3 loop spans 14 amino acids. CDR1 SGHDT and CDR2 YYEEEE come from the germline V gene. Trimming removed 6 bases from V and 7 bases from J; junction bases left unmatched: 11. CDR3 loop: CASTMDRVSRGYTF. CDR3 nucleotide sequence: TGTGCCAGCACAATGGACAGGGTGAGCCGTGGCTACACCTTC.

Here the CDR3 DNA reads TGTGCCAGCAGCACCAGGGGAGCCACAGATACGCAGTATTTT. Translation gives CASSTRGATDTQYF. The chain couples TRBV9 to TRBJ2-3, with D tentatively TRBD1 (6 bases). Trimming shortened V by 4 bases and J by 2 bases, and 11 bases separated the two germline ends. The CDR3 runs 14 residues. Germline V lookup: CDR1 SGDLS, CDR2 YYNGEE.

Worth noting for this clone: Other DNA sequences of this sample code for an identical CDR3. V is TRBV9 and J is TRBJ2-1; 9 bases map to TRBD2. V trimming: 3 bases; J trimming: 7 bases; junction bases outside the gene matches: 8. The germline CDR1 and CDR2 sequences are SGDLS and YYNGEE. CDR3 length: 15 residues. The CDR3 DNA reads as TGTGCCAGCAGCGAGGGGGCGGGGGGGTATAATGAGCAGTTCTTC. The encoded protein is CASSEGAGGYNEQFF.

J is TRBJ2-5 and V is TRBV5-5; no firm D call. V lost 4 bases to trimming and J lost 5 bases, with 9 bases between them. The CDR3 sequence is 12 residues long. Germline assignment: CDR1 SGHKS and CDR2 YYEKEE (reference sequence). In DNA, the CDR3 is TGTGCCAGCAGCCATGCCCGGGAGACCCAGTACTTC. Translating it yields CASSHARETQYF.

The chain employs TRBV29-1 and TRBJ2-7; a weak D match, TRBD2 (6 bases). The CDR3 consists of 15 residues. V lost 0 bases to trimming and J lost 7 bases, with 19 bases between them. In germline, CDR1 is SQVTM, CDR2 ANQGSEA. CDR3 loop: CSVEDPGPPRGEQYF. DNA for the CDR3: TGCAGCGTTGAAGACCCCGGTCCCCCCCGGGGGGAGCAGTACTTC.

This clone was counted between two and nine times. The J gene is TRBJ2-3, the V gene TRBV7-2, with D perhaps TRBD2 (6 bases). The germline gives CDR1 SGHTA, CDR2 FQGNSA. The CDR3 runs to 15 residues. Trimming removed 5 bases from V and 5 bases from J, with 17 bases in between. The CDR3 region is CASSPGGVNRDTQYF. Here the CDR3 DNA reads TGTGCCAGCAGCCCCGGAGGGGTCAATAGAGATACGCAGTATTTT.

The rearrangement links TRBV23-1 to TRBJ1-4; D is perhaps TRBD1 (5 bases). TRBV23-1 is annotated as an ORF whose role is uncertain. This CDR3 comprises 15 residues. V gave up 2 bases and J gave up 6 bases, with 13 bases separating them. DNA of the CDR3: TGCGCCAGCAGTCAACGCCCGACAGAACATGAAAAACTGTTTTTT. As protein: CASSQRPTEHEKLFF.

This clone was recorded a few times. This sequence joins TRBV29-1 and TRBJ2-7; 10 bases are shared with TRBD1. CDR1 is SQVTM, CDR2 ANQGSEA, per germline. The CDR3 is 13 residues long. With 6 bases clipped from V and 2 bases from J, the junction kept 4 bases outside the gene matches. CDR3 amino acids: CSVGTGVPYEQYF. Here the CDR3 DNA reads TGCAGCGTGGGGACAGGGGTTCCCTACGAGCAGTACTTC.